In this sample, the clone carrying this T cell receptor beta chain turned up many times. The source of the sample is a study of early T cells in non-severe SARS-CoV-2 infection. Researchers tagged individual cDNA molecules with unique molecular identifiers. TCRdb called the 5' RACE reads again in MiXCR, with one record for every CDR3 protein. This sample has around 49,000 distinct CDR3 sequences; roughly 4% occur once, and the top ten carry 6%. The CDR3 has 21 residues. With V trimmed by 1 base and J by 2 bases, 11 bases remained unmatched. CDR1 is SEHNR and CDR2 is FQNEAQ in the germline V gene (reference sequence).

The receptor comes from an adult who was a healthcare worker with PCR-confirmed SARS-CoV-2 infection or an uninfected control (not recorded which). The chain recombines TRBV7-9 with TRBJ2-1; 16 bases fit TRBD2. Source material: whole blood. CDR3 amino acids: CASSLGHTGTSGRATYNEQFF. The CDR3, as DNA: TGTGCCAGCAGCTTAGGGCACACCGGGACTAGCGGGAGGGCCACCTACAATGAGCAGTTCTTC. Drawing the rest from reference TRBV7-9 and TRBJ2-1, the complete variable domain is DTGVSQNPRHKITKRGQNVTFRCDPISEHNRLYWYRQTLGQGPEFLTYFQNEAQLEKSRLLSDRFSAERPKGSFSTLEIQRTEQGDSAMYLCASSLGHTGTSGRATYNEQFFGPGTRLTVL.